The subject of this entry is one T cell receptor (beta chain). The record originates from a study of blood T cell repertoires in COVID-19. In the study overall: The United States, Italy and Spain provided the acute and convalescent COVID-19 samples. Sample material is recorded as cDNA or gDNA derived from T cells, B-cell-depleted T cells, or PBMCs.

CDR1 is MNHEY, CDR2 SVGAGI, per germline. CDR3 size: 14 residues. The V and J ends lost 5 bases and 9 bases respectively, with 16 bases between them. Study processing details: Amplification of reference gene primers provided the estimated nucleated cell counts. Data came from immunoSEQ multiplex PCR; TCRdb stores just in-frame clones and leaves some out. V and J calls and clone size are those listed in that table; D and trimming were worked out from the DNA. The sample shows more than 70,000 clones, roughly 90% of them seen only once. The sample was peripheral blood. The sequence was obtained from a human donor in a cohort sampled during active COVID-19. The chain is built from TRBV6-5 and TRBJ2-2, with D possibly being TRBD1 (6 bases). The CDR3 protein is CASSKTQGMRELFF. Here the CDR3 DNA reads TGTGCCAGCAGTAAGACTCAGGGGATGCGGGAGCTGTTTTTT.